The clone carrying this TCR beta chain showed up just once. Its specificity is not known. An Oncomine TCR Beta short-read assay was used to sequence the DNA from cultured CD4+ T cells. Extraction of genomic DNA was performed on cultured CD4+ T cells. Each CDR3 protein is one row after TCRdb ran MiXCR on the PCR reads. The table shows about 15,000 distinct CDR3 sequences, with about 53% occurring only once. These data belong to a study of vaccination and CD4 T cells after COVID-19. Study information: The post-COVID sampling time was a median about 13 weeks after diagnosis, ranging from 35 to 161.

Treatment meaning: roughly ten-day PBMC culture with coronavirus spike peptide pools or control peptides (ViraFEST assay). ViraFEST expanded antigen-specific T cells with peptide pools, then sequenced TCRs. Each well held two million PBMCs in IL-2 (about 9.5 IU/ml) medium with around 10 ug/ml peptide pools. The germline CDR1 and CDR2 sequences are SGHKS and YYEKEE (reference sequence). V was clipped by 0 bases and J by 4 bases; unmatched bases: 7. This CDR3 is built from 15 residues. Sequences were derived from CD4+ T cells from blood, cultured in vitro, sampled before SARS-CoV-2 vaccination. This receptor was taken from a human donor who had recovered from COVID-19. The chain links TRBV5-5 to TRBJ2-7; 7 bases are shared with TRBD1. CDR3 in amino acids: CASSLAGTVQYEQYF. CDR3 nucleotide sequence: TGTGCCAGCAGCTTGGCGGGGACAGTTCAGTACGAGCAGTACTTC.